The text below deals with one T cell receptor (beta chain). Germline-derived CDR1 and CDR2 are LNHDA and SQIVND (reference sequence). J was trimmed by 1 base and V by 6 bases; bases with no gene match: 6. The CDR3 is made up of 14 amino acids. How the authors handled the data: Reference gene primers were amplified, and this amplification served to estimate nucleated cell counts. The data were produced by immunoSEQ multiplex PCR, yet TCRdb's version contains in-frame clones alone and is incomplete. V and J calls and clone size follow that table, whereas D and trimming were derived from the DNA. The data show about 40,000 clones, about four fifths seen once. The data stem from a study of blood T cell repertoires in COVID-19. Study overall: The United States, Italy and Spain were the sources of the acute and convalescent COVID-19 samples. From T cells, B-cell-depleted T cells, or PBMCs came the material, which was cDNA or gDNA.

The sequenced sample consisted of peripheral blood. The V gene is TRBV19, the J gene TRBJ2-7, with 7 bases matching TRBD1. The origin of this receptor is a woman aged 60 to 75 with acute or convalescent COVID-19. The CDR3 loop reads CASRSRQGSYEQYF. Written as DNA, the CDR3 is TGTGCCAGTAGATCTCGACAGGGTTCCTACGAGCAGTACTTC. The entire variable domain, with the rest obtained from reference TRBV19 and TRBJ2-7, is as follows: DGGITQSPKYLFRKEGQNVTLSCEQNLNHDAMYWYRQDPGQGLRLIYYSQIVNDFQKGDIAEGYSVSREKKESFPLTVTSAQKNPTAFYLCASRSRQGSYEQYFGPGTRLTVT.